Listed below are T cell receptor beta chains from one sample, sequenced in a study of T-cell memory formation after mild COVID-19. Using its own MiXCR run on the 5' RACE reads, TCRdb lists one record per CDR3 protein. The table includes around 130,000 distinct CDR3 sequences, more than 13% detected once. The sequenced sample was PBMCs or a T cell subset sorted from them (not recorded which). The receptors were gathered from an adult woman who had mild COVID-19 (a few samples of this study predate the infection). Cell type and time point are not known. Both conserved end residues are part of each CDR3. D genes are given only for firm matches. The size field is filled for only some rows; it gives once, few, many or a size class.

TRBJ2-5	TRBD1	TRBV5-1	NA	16	CASSLAYRGPGETQYF	TGCGCCAGCAGCTTGGCCTACAGGGGGCCGGGTGAGACCCAGTACTTC
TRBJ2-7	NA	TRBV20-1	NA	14	CSAIIPGGTYEQYF	TGCAGTGCTATAATTCCAGGTGGGACCTACGAGCAGTACTTC
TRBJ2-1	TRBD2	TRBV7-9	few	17	CASSRGGASGASNEQFF	TGTGCCAGCAGTCGCGGTGGGGCTAGCGGGGCTTCCAATGAGCAGTTCTTC
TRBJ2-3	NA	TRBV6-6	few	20	CASSYSLEVRGPHSTDTQYF	TGTGCCAGCAGTTACTCGTTGGAAGTCCGGGGGCCTCATAGCACAGATACGCAGTATTTT
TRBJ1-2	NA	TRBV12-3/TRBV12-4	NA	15	CASSQNRVPNYGYTF	TGTGCCAGCAGCCAGAACAGGGTACCTAACTATGGCTACACCTTC
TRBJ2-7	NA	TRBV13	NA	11	CATLKTGEQYF	TGTGCCACACTCAAAACGGGGGAGCAGTACTTC
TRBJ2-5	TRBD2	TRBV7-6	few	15	CASSSQRGGQETQYF	TGTGCCAGCAGCTCCCAGCGGGGGGGCCAAGAGACCCAGTACTTC
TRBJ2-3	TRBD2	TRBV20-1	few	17	CSARAQTREGFTDTQYF	TGCAGTGCTAGAGCTCAGACTAGGGAGGGATTCACAGATACGCAGTATTTT
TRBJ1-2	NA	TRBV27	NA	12	CASSATGYGYTF	TGTGCCAGCAGTGCCACAGGTTATGGCTACACCTTC
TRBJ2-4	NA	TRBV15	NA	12	CATKDIEDIQYF	TGTGCCACCAAGGATATTGAAGACATTCAGTACTTC
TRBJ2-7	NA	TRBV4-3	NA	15	CASSQDWGRGYEQYF	TGCGCCAGCAGCCAAGATTGGGGGAGAGGTTACGAGCAGTACTTC
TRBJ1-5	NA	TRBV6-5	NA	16	CASSYTSEGFNQPQHF	TGTGCCAGCAGTTATACCTCTGAGGGTTTCAATCAGCCCCAGCATTTT
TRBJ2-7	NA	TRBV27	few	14	CASSWGTGSSEQYF	TGTGCCAGCAGTTGGGGGACCGGCAGTAGCGAGCAGTACTTC
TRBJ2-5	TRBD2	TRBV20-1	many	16	CSAPEAAGEARETQYF	TGCAGTGCTCCGGAGGCAGCGGGAGAAGCTAGGGAGACCCAGTACTTC
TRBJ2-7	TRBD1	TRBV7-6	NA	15	CASSLGAGGAYEQYF	TGTGCCAGCAGCTTAGGCGCAGGGGGTGCCTACGAGCAGTACTTC
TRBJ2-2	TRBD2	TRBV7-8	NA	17	CAVPAGILAGNTGELFF	TGTGCCGTGCCAGCAGGGATCCTAGCGGGGAACACCGGGGAGCTGTTTTTT
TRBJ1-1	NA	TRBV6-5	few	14	CASSFHVRDTEAFF	TGTGCCAGCAGTTTTCACGTGCGGGACACTGAAGCTTTCTTT
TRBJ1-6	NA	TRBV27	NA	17	CASASLGGYGLNSPLHF	TGTGCCAGCGCCTCTTTGGGGGGTTACGGGTTGAATTCACCCCTCCACTTT
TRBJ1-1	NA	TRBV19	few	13	CASRTAPNTEAFF	TGTGCCAGTAGGACAGCCCCTAACACTGAAGCTTTCTTT
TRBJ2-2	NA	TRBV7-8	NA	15	CASSSLRSNTGELFF	TGTGCCAGCAGCTCTCTCCGTTCTAACACCGGGGAGCTGTTTTTT
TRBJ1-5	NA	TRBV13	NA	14	CASSVGGLEEDQHF	TGTGCCAGCAGCGTCGGGGGTCTCGAAGAAGACCAGCATTTT
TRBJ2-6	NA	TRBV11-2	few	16	CASSSAGFSGANVLTF	TGTGCCAGCAGCAGTGCAGGGTTCTCTGGGGCCAACGTCCTGACTTTC